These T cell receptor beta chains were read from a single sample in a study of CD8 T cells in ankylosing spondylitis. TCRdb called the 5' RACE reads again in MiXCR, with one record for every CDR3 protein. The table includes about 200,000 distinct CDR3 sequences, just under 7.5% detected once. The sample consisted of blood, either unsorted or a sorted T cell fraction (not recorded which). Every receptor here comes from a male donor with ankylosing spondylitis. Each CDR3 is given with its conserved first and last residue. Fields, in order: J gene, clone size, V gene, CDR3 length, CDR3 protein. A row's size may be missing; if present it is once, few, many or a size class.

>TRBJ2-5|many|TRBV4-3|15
CASSQDSGYQETQYF
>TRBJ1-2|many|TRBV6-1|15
CASTERTGGHYGYTF
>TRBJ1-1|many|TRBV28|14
CASSFETGNTEAFF
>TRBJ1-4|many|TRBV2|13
CASTGKRNEKLFF
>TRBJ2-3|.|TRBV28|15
CASSSPAASTDTQYF
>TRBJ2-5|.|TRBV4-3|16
CASSQGVGGVSETQYF
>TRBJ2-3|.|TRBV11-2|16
CASSPRGGARTDTQYF
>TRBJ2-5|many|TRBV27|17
CASSPGLADLRRETQYF
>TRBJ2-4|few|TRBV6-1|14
CASSSALAKNIQYF
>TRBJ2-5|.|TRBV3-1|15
CASSQRDRRQETQYF
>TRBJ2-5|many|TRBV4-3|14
CASSTRDRQETQYF
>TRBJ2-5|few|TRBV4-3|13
CASSPGVGETQYF
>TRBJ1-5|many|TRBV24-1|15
CATSDSGQGRQPQHF
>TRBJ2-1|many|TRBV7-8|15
CASSLWSGGGNEQFF
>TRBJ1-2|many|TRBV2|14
CASSGEGANYGYTF
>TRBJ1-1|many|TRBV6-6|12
CASSTGGREAFF
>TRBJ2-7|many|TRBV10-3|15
CAISDAGLVAYEQYF
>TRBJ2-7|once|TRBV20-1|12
CSARRASGEQYF
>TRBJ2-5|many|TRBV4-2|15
CASSQALGGQETQYF
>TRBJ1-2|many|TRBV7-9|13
CASSITGDYGYTF
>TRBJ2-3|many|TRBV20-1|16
CSASTVRGQNSDTQYF
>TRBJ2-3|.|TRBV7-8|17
CASSPGRTSLNTDTQYF
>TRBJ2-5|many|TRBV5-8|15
CASSLSAGRQETQYF
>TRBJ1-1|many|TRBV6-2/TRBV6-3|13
CASSYSPGAEAFF
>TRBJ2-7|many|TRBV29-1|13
CSVKGQDRYEQYF